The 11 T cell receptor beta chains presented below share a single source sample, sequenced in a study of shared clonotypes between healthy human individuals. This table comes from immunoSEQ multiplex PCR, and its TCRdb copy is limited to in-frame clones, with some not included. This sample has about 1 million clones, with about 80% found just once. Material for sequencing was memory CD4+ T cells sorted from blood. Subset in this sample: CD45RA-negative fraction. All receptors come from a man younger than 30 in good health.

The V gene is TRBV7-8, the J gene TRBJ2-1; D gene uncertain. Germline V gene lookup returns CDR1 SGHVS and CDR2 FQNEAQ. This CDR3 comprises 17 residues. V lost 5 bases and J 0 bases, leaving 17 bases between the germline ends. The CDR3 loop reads CASSPRASWSSYNEQFF. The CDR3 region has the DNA TGTGCCAGCAGCCCACGGGCCAGTTGGAGCTCCTACAATGAGCAGTTCTTC. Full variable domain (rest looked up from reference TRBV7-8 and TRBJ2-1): GAGVSQSPRYKVAKRGQDVALRCDPISGHVSLFWYQQALGQGPEFLTYFQNEAQLDKSGLPSDRFFAERPEGSVSTLKIQRTQQEDSAVYLCASSPRASWSSYNEQFFGPGTRLTVL.

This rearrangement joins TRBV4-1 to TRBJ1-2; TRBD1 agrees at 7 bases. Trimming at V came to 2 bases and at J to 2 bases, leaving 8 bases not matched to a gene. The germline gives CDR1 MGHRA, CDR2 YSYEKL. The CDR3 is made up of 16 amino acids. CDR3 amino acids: CASSQTTGPLNYGYTF. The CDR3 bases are TGCGCCAGCAGCCAAACGACAGGGCCCTTGAACTATGGCTACACCTTC.

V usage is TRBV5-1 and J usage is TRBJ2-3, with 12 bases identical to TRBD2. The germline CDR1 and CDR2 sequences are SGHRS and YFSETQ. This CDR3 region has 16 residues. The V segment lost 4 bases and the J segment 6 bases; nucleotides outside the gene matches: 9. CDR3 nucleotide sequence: TGCGCCAGCAGCCCAAGGACTAGCGGGGCGTCGGATACGCAGTATTTT. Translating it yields CASSPRTSGASDTQYF.

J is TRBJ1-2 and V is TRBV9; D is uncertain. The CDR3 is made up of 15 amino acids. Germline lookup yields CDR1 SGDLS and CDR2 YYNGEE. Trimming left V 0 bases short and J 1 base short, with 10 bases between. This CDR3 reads CASSVAAVVNYGYTF. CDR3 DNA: TGTGCCAGCAGCGTAGCGGCGGTTGTTAACTATGGCTACACCTTC.

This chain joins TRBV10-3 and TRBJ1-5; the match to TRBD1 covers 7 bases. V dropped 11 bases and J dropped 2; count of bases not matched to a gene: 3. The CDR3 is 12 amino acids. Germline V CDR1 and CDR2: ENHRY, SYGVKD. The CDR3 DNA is TGTGCCTCTGGACAGGGCAATCAGCCCCAGCATTTT. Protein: CASGQGNQPQHF.

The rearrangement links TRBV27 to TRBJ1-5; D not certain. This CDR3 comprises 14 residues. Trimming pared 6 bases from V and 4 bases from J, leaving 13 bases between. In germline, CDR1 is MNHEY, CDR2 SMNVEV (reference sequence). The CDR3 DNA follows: TGTGCCAGCAGAGGGCCGGCGAGGAATCAGCCCCAGCATTTT. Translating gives CASRGPARNQPQHF.

DNA of the CDR3: TGCGCCAGCAGCCAAGATCAAAGCGGGAACTACGAGCAGTACTTC. Amino acids: CASSQDQSGNYEQYF. The chain is built from TRBV4-3 and TRBJ2-7; 7 nucleotides line up with TRBD2. Germline V CDR1 and CDR2: LGHNA, YSLEER. This CDR3 is built from 15 residues. J gave up 3 bases and V 0 bases, and 5 bases lay outside the gene matches.

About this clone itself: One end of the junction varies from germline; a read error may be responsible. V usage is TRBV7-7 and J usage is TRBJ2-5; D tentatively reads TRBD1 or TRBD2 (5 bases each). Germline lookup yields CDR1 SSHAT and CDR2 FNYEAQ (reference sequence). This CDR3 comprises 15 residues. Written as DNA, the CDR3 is TGTGCTAGCAGCGGAGGTATGGGGCCCCAGGAGACCCAGTACTTC. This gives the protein CASSGGMGPQETQYF. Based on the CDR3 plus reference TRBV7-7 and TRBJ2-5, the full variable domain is GAGVSQSPRYKVTKRGQDVTLRCDPISSHATLYWYQQALGQGPEFLTYFNYEAQPDKSGLPSDRFSAERPEGSISTLTIQRTEQRDSAMYRCASSGGMGPQETQYFGPGTRLLVL.

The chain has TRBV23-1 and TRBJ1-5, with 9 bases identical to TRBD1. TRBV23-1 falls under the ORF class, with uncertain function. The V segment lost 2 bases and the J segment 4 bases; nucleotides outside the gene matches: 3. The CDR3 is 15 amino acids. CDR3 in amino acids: CASSQPDRGNQPQHF. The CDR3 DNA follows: TGCGCCAGCAGTCAACCCGACAGGGGGAATCAGCCCCAGCATTTT.

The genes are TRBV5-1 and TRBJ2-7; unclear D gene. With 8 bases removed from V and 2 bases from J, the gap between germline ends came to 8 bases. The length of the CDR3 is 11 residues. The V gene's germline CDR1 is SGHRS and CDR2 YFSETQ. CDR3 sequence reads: CASSDAYEQYF. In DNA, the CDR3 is TGCGCCAGTTCGGATGCCTACGAGCAGTACTTC.

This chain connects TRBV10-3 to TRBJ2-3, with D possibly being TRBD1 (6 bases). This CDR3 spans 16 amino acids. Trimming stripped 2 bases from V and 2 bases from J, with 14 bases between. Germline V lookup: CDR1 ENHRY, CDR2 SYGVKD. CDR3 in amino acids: CAISEGQGTHTDTQYF. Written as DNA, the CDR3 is TGTGCCATCAGTGAGGGTCAGGGGACCCACACAGATACGCAGTATTTT.